This T cell receptor (beta chain) comes out of a study of T cell responses to AZD1222 COVID-19 vaccine. Measured with immunoSEQ multiplex PCR; TCRdb has only the in-frame clones, and not every one. The data contain approximately 190,000 clones, about 93% of them singletons. As concerns this clone: No antigen is known for it.

Germline V gene sequence: CDR1 SGHTA, CDR2 FQGTGA. The length of the CDR3 is 14 residues. Unmatched junction bases numbered 5, after V lost 5 bases and J lost 2 bases. Whole-study findings and limits: Unmutated regions of variants are reportedly targeted by nearly half of spike-specific TCRs.

The TCR originated in an adult who received the AZD1222 COVID-19 vaccine. The chain joins TRBV7-3 to TRBJ2-5; 7 bases match TRBD2. The sample consisted of peripheral blood, taken 28 days after the second AZD1222 dose. CDR3 in DNA: TGTGCCAGCAGCATAAGCGGGATACAAGAGACCCAGTACTTC. Translated: CASSISGIQETQYF.